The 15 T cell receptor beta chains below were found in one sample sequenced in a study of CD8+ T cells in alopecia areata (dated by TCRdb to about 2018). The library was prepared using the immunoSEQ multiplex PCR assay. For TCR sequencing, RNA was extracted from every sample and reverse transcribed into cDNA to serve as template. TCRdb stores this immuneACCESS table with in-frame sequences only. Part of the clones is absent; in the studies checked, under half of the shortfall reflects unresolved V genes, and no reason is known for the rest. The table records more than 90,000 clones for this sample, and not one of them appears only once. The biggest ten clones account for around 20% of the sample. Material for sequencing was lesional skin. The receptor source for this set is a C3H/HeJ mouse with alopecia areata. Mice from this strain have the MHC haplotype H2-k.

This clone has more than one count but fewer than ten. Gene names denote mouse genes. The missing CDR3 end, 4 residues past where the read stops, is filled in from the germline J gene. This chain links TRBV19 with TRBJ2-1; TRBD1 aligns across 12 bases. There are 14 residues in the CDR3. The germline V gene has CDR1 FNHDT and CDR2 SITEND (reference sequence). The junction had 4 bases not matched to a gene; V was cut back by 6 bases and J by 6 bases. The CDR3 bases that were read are TGTGCCAGCATCCGGGACAGGGGGCTTGCT. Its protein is CASIRDRGLA. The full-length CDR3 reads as CASIRDRGLAEQFF. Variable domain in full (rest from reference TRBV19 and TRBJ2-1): GGIITQTPKFLIGQEGQKLTLKCQQNFNHDTMYWYRQDSGKGLRLIYYSITENDLQKGDLSEGYDASREKKSSFSLTVTSAQKNEMAVFLCASIRDRGLAEQFFGPGTRLTVL.

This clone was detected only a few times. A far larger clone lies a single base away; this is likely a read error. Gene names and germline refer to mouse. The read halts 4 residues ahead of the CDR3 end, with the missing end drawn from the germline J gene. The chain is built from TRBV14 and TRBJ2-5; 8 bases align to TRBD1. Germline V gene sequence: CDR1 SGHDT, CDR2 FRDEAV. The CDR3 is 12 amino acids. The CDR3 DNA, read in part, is TGTGCCAGCAGTGACAGGGGAGAC. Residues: CASSDRGD. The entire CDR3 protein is CASSDRGDTQYF.

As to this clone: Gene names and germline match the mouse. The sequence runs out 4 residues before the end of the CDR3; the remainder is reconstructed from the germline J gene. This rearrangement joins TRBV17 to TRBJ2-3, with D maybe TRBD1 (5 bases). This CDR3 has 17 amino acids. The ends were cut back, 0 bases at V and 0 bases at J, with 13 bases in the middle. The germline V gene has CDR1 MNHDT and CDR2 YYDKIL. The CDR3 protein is CASSRDQVTASAETLYF. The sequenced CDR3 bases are TGTGCTAGCAGTAGAGATCAGGTGACAGCTAGTGCAGAA.

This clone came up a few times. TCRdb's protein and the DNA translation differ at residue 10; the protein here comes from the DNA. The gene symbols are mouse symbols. Incomplete CDR3 DNA: TGTGCCAGCGCTACAGGATATAATTCGCCC. It codes for CASATGYNSP. The whole CDR3 protein reads CASATGYNSPLYF. The chain couples TRBV13-2 to TRBJ1-6, with D perhaps matching TRBD1 (5 bases). The DNA ends 3 residues before the CDR3 does, and the rest of the CDR3 is filled in from the germline J gene. TRBJ1-6 is flagged as an ORF with uncertain function. Germline CDR1 and CDR2: NNHNN and SYGAGS (reference sequence). V was cut by 6 bases and J by 4 bases, with 8 bases left in between. There are 13 residues in the CDR3.

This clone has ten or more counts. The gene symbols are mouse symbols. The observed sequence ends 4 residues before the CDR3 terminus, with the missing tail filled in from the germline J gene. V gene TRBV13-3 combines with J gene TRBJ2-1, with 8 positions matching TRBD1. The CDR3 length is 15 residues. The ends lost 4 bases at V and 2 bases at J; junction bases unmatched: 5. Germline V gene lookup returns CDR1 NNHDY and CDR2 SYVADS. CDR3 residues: CASSPPGQDYAEQFF. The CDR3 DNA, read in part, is TGTGCCAGCAGTCCTCCGGGACAGGACTATGCT.

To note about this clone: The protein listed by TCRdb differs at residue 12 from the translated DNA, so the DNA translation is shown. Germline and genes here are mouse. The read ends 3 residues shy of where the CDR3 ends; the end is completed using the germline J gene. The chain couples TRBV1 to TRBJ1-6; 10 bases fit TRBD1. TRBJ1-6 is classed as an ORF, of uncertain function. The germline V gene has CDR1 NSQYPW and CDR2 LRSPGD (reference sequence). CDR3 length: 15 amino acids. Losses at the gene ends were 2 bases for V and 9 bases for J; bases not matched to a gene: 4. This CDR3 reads CTCSASGTGASPLYF. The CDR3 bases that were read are TGCACCTGCAGTGCATCCGGGACAGGGGCTTCGCCC.

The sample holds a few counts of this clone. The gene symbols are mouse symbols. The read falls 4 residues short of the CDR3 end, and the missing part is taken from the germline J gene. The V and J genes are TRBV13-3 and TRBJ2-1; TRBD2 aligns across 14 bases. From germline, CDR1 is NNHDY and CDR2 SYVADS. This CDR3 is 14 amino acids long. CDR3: CASRRDWGGTEQFF. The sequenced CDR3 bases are TGTGCCAGCAGGCGGGACTGGGGGGGCACT.

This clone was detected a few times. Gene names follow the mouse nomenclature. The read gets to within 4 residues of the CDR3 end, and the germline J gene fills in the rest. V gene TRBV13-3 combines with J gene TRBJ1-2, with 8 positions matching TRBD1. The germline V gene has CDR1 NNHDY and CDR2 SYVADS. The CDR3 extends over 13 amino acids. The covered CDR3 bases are TGTGCCAGCAGTTACAGGGGGAGATCC. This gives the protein CASSYRGRS. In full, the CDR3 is CASSYRGRSDYTF.

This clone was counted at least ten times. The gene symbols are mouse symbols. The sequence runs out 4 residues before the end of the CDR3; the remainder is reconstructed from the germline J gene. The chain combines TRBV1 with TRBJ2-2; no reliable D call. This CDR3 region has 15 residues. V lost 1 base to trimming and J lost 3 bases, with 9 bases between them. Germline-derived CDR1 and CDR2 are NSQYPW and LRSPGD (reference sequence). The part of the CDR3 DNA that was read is TGCACCTGCAGTGCAGGGGGAAAGGACACCGGG. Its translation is CTCSAGGKDTG. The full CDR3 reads CTCSAGGKDTGQLYF.

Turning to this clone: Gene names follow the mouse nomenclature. The CDR3 sequence: CASSFGQINQDTQYF. The sequenced part of the CDR3 DNA is TGTGCAAGCAGCTTCGGACAGATTAACCAAGAC. This chain uses TRBV16 with TRBJ2-5; possibly TRBD1 for D (6 bases). The read falls 4 residues short of the CDR3 end, and the missing part is taken from the germline J gene. The CDR3 runs 15 residues. The germline V gene has CDR1 SGHSA and CDR2 FRNQAP. V gave up 3 bases and J gave up 0 bases, with 10 bases separating them.

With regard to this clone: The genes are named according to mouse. The covered CDR3 bases are TGTGCCAGCCACAGGGGTTCCAACGAA. Amino acids: CASHRGSNE. The whole CDR3 protein reads CASHRGSNERLFF. The rearrangement links TRBV13-3 to TRBJ1-4, with 7 bases aligning to TRBD1. Read sequence stops 4 residues before the CDR3 end, and the germline J gene provides the missing end. CDR3 size: 13 residues. Germline V CDR1 and CDR2: NNHDY, SYVADS. V lost 7 bases and J lost 1; bases outside the gene matches: 1.

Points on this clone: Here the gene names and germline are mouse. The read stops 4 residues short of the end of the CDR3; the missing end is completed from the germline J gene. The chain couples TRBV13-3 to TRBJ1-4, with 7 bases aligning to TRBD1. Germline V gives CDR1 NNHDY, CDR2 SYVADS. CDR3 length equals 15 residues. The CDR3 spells CASRTTGEIGERLFF. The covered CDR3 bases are TGTGCCAGCAGAACAACAGGGGAGATCGGCGAA.

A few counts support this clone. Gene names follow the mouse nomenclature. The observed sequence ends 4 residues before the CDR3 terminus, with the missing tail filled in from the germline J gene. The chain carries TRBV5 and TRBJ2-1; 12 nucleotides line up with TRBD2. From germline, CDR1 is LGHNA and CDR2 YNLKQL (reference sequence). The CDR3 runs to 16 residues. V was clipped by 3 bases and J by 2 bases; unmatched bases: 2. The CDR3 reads CASSQGDWGDYAEQFF. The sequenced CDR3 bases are TGTGCCAGCAGCCAGGGGGACTGGGGGGACTATGCT.

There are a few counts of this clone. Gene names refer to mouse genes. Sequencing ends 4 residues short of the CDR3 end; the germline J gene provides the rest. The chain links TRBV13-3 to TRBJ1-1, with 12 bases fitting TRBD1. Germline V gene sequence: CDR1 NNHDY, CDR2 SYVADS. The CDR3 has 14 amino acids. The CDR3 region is CASRTRDRGREVFF. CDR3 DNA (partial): TGTGCCAGCAGGACTAGGGACAGGGGGCGA.

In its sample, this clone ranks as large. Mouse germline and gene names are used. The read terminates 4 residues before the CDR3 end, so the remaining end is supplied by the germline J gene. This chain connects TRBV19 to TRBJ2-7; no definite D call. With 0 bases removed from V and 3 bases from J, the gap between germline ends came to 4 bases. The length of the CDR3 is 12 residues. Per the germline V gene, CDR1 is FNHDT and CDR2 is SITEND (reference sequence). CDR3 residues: CASSIGGYEQYF. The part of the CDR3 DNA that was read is TGTGCCAGCAGTATAGGGGGCTAT.